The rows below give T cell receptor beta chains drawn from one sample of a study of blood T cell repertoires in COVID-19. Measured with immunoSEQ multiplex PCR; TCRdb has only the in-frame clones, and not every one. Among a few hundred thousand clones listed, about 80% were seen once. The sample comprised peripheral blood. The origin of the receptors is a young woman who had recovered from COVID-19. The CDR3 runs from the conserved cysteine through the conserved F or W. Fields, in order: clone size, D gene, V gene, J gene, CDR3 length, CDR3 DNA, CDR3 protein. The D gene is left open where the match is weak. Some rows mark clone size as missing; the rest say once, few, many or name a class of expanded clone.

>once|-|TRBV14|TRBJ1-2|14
TGTGCCAGCAGCCAAGATCTGGGAGACTATGGCTACACCTTC
CASSQDLGDYGYTF
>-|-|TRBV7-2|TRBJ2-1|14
TGTGCCAGCAGCTTTTGGGTAGCCGACAATGAGCAGTTCTTC
CASSFWVADNEQFF
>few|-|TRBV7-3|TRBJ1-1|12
TGTGCCAGCAGCTTAAGCGGAATGGAAGCTTTCTTT
CASSLSGMEAFF
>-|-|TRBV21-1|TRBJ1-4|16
TGTGCCAGCAGCCCCCGACCAGGGGAAGCTAATGAAAAACTGTTTTTT
CASSPRPGEANEKLFF
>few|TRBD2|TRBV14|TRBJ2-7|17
TGTGCCAGCAGCCAAGATCCGGTCGGGGGGACCTACGAAGGGCAGTACTTC
CASSQDPVGGTYEGQYF
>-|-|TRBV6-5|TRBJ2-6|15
TGTGCCAGCAGTATAAGGAGGTCTGGGGCCAACGTCCTGACTTTC
CASSIRRSGANVLTF
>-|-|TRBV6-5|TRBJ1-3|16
TGTGCCAGCAGTTATTCTTCAGGGACTGCTGGAAACACCATATATTTT
CASSYSSGTAGNTIYF
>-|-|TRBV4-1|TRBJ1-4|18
TGCGCCAGCAGCCAAGCAACTAGCGCGACAAGACTCAATGAAAAACTGTTTTTT
CASSQATSATRLNEKLFF
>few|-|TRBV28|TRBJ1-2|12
TGTGCCAGCAGTTTACAGGGATATGGCTACACCTTC
CASSLQGYGYTF
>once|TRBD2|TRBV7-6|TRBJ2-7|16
TGTGCCAGCAGCGAAGAGTTGACTAGCAGCTCCTACGAGCAGTACTTC
CASSEELTSSSYEQYF
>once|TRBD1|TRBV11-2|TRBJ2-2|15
TGTGCCAGCAGCCGAACCAGGGGGAAGGTCGGGGAGCTGTTTTTT
CASSRTRGKVGELFF
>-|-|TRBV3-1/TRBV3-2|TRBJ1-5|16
TGTGCCAGCAGCCCCACAACAGGTACTCTGGGTCAGCCCCAGCATTTT
CASSPTTGTLGQPQHF
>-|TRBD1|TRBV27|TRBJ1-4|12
TGTGCCAGCAGTCCCCAGGGGGACAAACTGTTTTTT
CASSPQGDKLFF
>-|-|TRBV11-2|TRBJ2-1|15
TGTGCCAGCAGCTTAACGCAGGGGTCATACAATGAGCAGTTCTTC
CASSLTQGSYNEQFF
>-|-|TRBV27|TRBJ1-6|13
TGTGCCAGCAGTTTTGGGGCGAATTCACCCCTCCACTTT
CASSFGANSPLHF
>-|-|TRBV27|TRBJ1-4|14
TGTGCCAGCAGTCCCAGGGCGTCTAATGAAAAACTGTTTTTT
CASSPRASNEKLFF
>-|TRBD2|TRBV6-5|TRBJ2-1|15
TGTGCCAGCAGTTACTCCGGCGGGAGGGACAATGAGCAGTTCTTC
CASSYSGGRDNEQFF
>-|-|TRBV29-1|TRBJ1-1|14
TGCAGCGTTGGCACAGGCCGACGGAACACTGAAGCTTTCTTT
CSVGTGRRNTEAFF
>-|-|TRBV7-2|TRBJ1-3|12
TGTGCCAGCAGCTCTTATGGAAACACCATATATTTT
CASSSYGNTIYF
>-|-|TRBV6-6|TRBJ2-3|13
TGTGCCACCACGACAGGCTTCACAGATACGCAGTATTTT
CATTTGFTDTQYF
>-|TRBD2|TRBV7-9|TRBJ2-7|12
TGTGCCAGCAGCTTAGGGGAGGGGGAGCAGTACTTC
CASSLGEGEQYF
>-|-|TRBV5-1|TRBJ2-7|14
TGCGCCAGCAGCTTGGGACAGGCCAACGGGGAGCAGTACTTC
CASSLGQANGEQYF
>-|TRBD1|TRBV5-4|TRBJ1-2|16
TGTGCCAGCAGCGAACACGATACAGGGGGCGCGTATGGCTACACCTTC
CASSEHDTGGAYGYTF
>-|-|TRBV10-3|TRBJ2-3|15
TGTGCCATCAGTGAGTCTGGCGGGGGCACAGATACGCAGTATTTT
CAISESGGGTDTQYF
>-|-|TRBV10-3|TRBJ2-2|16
TGTGCCATCAGTGAGTCCCAGGGCGCGAACACCGGGGAGCTGTTTTTT
CAISESQGANTGELFF
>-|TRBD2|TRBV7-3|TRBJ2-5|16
TGTGCCAGCAGCTTAAACGGGGGAGGGGTTTGGGAGACCCAGTACTTC
CASSLNGGGVWETQYF
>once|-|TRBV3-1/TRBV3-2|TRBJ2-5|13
TGTGCCAGCAGCCAAGCGGGGGAAGAGACCCAGTACTTC
CASSQAGEETQYF
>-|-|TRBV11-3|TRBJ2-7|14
TGTGCCAGCAGTCCGGACAGACCTCCGTACGAGCAGTACTTC
CASSPDRPPYEQYF